The present TCR beta chain was sequenced within a study of identical twins. A note on this clonotype: Its antigen is currently unknown.

The study, taken as a whole, reports: Donors were not followed over many years; analysis was cross-sectional.

With template switching, a universal primer site was added, and the cDNA carried unique molecular identifiers. Each CDR3 protein gets one entry after TCRdb re-called the 5' RACE reads with MiXCR. The sample contains about 490,000 distinct CDR3 sequences, 13% to 15% of which appear only once. V was clipped by 2 bases and J by 10 bases, with 18 bases between them. CDR1 and CDR2 from the germline V gene are DFQATT and SNEGSKA (reference sequence). The CDR3 runs to 14 residues. The same data also went into a second study, on yellow fever vaccine responses in identical twins.

This TCR was recovered from a woman under 30 in good health. Sequences were obtained from CD4+ T cells sorted from blood. This chain connects TRBV20-1 to TRBJ2-1; possibly TRBD1 or TRBD2 for D (6 bases each). The CDR3 sequence: CSARLGGIGEEQFF. The CDR3 DNA is TGCAGTGCTAGATTGGGGGGCATAGGCGAGGAGCAGTTCTTC.